The source of this T cell receptor beta chain is a study of OX40 agonist ivuxolimab in advanced cancers. Study findings and constraints: At doses 0.1 to 3.0 mg/kg, CD4+ and CD8+ clones expanded. In CD8+ T cells, expanded clones were on average more numerous than in CD4+.

Measured with immunoSEQ multiplex PCR; TCRdb has only the in-frame clones, and not every one. Among 66,000 or so clones listed, approximately 83% were seen once. On this clone: Its antigen is still unknown.

Source: CD4+ or CD8+ T cells sorted from blood, taken in a trial of the OX40 agonist ivuxolimab. The TCR was taken from an adult with an advanced solid tumor such as melanoma, head and neck, liver or kidney cancer.

CDR3: CASRSDRAEQYF. Here the CDR3 DNA reads TGTGCCAGTAGGAGCGACAGGGCCGAGCAGTACTTC. This chain uses TRBV19 with TRBJ2-7; 7 bases are a match to TRBD1. Germline CDR1 and CDR2: LNHDA and SQIVND (reference sequence). CDR3 length equals 12 residues. Losses at the gene ends were 6 bases for V and 6 bases for J; bases not matched to a gene: 5.